Each of the 4 T cell receptor beta chains below was sequenced from the same sample in a study of shared clonotypes between healthy human individuals. Profiled with immunoSEQ multiplex PCR; TCRdb holds only in-frame clones, not every one. The sample consists of approximately 1,000,000 clones, approximately 78% of them appearing once. The specimen sequenced was memory CD4+ T cells from PBMCs. Regarding subset: CD45RA-negative fraction. The receptor source for this set is a man aged 18 to 29 in good health. Some clones in this sample may be carry-over from other donors' samples.

J is TRBJ2-7 and V is TRBV18, with 8 nucleotides matching TRBD2. Per germline, CDR1 KGHSH and CDR2 LQKENI. The V and J ends lost 0 bases and 0 bases, in that order; junction bases with no gene match: 7. The CDR3 runs 17 residues. The CDR3 reads CASSPPPSSGASYEQYF. The CDR3 nucleotides read TGTGCCAGCTCACCACCTCCGAGTAGCGGGGCCTCCTACGAGCAGTACTTC. Looking up the rest from reference TRBV18 and TRBJ2-7 gives the full variable domain: NAGVMQNPRHLVRRRGQEARLRCSPMKGHSHVYWYRQLPEEGLKFMVYLQKENIIDESGMPKERFSAEFPKEGPSILRIQQVVRGDSAAYFCASSPPPSSGASYEQYFGPGTRLTVT.

This clone was recorded once. The chain is built from TRBV7-3 and TRBJ1-1, with unresolved D. The CDR3 has 12 amino acids. The V end lost 4 bases, the J end lost 6 bases, and 9 bases lay between the germline ends. The germline V gene has CDR1 SGHTA and CDR2 FQGTGA. CDR3 in amino acids: CASSWARAEAFF. In DNA form, the CDR3 reads TGTGCCAGCAGCTGGGCTAGGGCTGAAGCTTTCTTT.

The V call is TRBV5-4, the J call TRBJ2-3; unclear D gene. Deletions cut 0 bases from V and 1 base from J, with 9 bases between. Germline loops: CDR1 SGHNT, CDR2 YYREEE (reference sequence). The CDR3 is 15 residues long. The CDR3 region has the DNA TGTGCCAGCAGCTTGGGGATAACGGGCACAGATACGCAGTATTTT. Its protein is CASSLGITGTDTQYF.

The V call is TRBV6-6, the J call TRBJ2-3; tentatively, D is TRBD1 or TRBD2 (5 bases each). The CDR3 spans 15 residues. V lost 5 bases, J lost 1 base, and 13 bases lay in between. CDR1 and CDR2 (germline): MNHNY, SVGAGI (reference sequence). The CDR3 is CASSQPRDGTDTQYF. The CDR3 nucleotides are TGTGCCAGCAGTCAACCACGGGACGGCACAGATACGCAGTATTTT.